The 20 T cell receptor beta chains reported below all come from one sample, sequenced in a study of blood T cell repertoires in COVID-19. Sequenced by immunoSEQ multiplex PCR; TCRdb stores in-frame clones only, minus some. The sample lists about 120,000 clones; 90% were seen once. The sample taken for sequencing was peripheral blood. The receptors derive from a woman aged 55-69 years with COVID-19, enrolled during active disease.

Remarks on this clone: One end of the junction is discordant with germline, which a read error may explain. CDR3 in DNA: TGTGCTAGCAGCCCGACTAGCGGGGGGAACACCGGGGAGCTGTTTTTT. It is translated as CASSPTSGGNTGELFF. The V call is TRBV7-7, the J call TRBJ2-2; TRBD2 agrees at 12 bases. This CDR3 spans 16 amino acids. Germline-derived CDR1 and CDR2 are SSHAT and FNYEAQ (reference sequence).

The V gene is TRBV7-9, the J gene TRBJ1-1; D unclear. The V gene's germline CDR1 is SEHNR and CDR2 FQNEAQ (reference sequence). This CDR3 contains 15 residues. Between the trimmed V and J ends, which lost 5 bases and 1 base, there was a span of 14 bases. The CDR3 here is CASSLDGLRNTEAFF. The DNA of the CDR3 is TGTGCCAGCAGCCTAGATGGGCTGAGGAACACTGAAGCTTTCTTT.

The chain couples TRBV5-1 to TRBJ2-3; unclear D gene. Trimming shortened V by 0 bases and J by 0 bases, and 2 bases separated the two germline ends. Per the germline V gene, CDR1 is SGHRS and CDR2 is YFSETQ. The CDR3 is 13 residues long. The CDR3 loop reads CASSLASTDTQYF. The CDR3 DNA reads TGCGCCAGCAGCTTGGCTAGCACAGATACGCAGTATTTT.

This clone was picked up one time. CDR3 amino acids: CASSLDRAYGYTF. Here the CDR3 DNA reads TGTGCCAGTAGCTTAGACAGGGCTTATGGCTACACCTTC. The J gene is TRBJ1-2, the V gene TRBV19, with TRBD1 matching over 7 bases. The trim removed 6 bases at V and 5 bases at J, leaving 6 bases unmatched. The length of the CDR3 is 13 residues. Germline V CDR1 and CDR2: LNHDA, SQIVND (reference sequence).

The gene calls are TRBV6-6 and TRBJ2-3, with TRBD1 identical over 7 bases. The V segment lost 5 bases and the J segment 0 bases; nucleotides outside the gene matches: 11. The CDR3 is 17 amino acids. Germline V gives CDR1 MNHNY, CDR2 SVGAGI (reference sequence). The CDR3 here is CASSHRTGATSTDTQYF. Written as DNA, the CDR3 is TGTGCCAGCAGTCATAGGACAGGAGCAACTAGCACAGATACGCAGTATTTT.

This clone was detected a few times. The rearrangement links TRBV4-2 to TRBJ1-1; D is ambiguous. V shed 0 bases and J shed 4 bases, with 12 bases lying between them. CDR1 is LGHNA and CDR2 is YNFKEQ in the germline V gene. The CDR3 is 15 amino acids. In nucleotides, the CDR3 is TGTGCCAGCAGCCAAGAGGGGAGACTATTCACTGAAGCTTTCTTT. Translation gives CASSQEGRLFTEAFF.

The rearrangement links TRBV5-1 to TRBJ1-1; D is undetermined. V gave up 1 base and J gave up 3 bases, with 10 bases separating them. CDR3 length equals 14 residues. The germline CDR1 and CDR2 sequences are SGHRS and YFSETQ. The CDR3 reads CASSLYGRYTEAFF. The CDR3 nucleotides read TGCGCCAGCAGCTTGTATGGGAGGTACACTGAAGCTTTCTTT.

This sequence joins TRBV7-3 and TRBJ2-3; 10 positions agree with TRBD2. V dropped 5 bases and J dropped 4; count of bases not matched to a gene: 12. Germline CDR1 reads SGHTA; CDR2 reads FQGTGA. The CDR3 is 17 residues long. The CDR3 protein is CASSPEAGGRIADTQYF. CDR3 bases: TGTGCCAGCAGCCCAGAAGCGGGGGGGCGTATCGCAGATACGCAGTATTTT.

This clone was picked up one time. The chain recombines TRBV9 with TRBJ1-2, with TRBD1 matching 9 bases. Germline values: CDR1 SGDLS, CDR2 YYNGEE. The trim removed 0 bases at V and 8 bases at J, leaving 5 bases unmatched. The CDR3 extends over 14 amino acids. CDR3 DNA sequence: TGTGCCAGCAGCGTAGAGGACAGGGGTGGCGGCTACACCTTC. Protein: CASSVEDRGGGYTF.

This chain links TRBV6-5 with TRBJ2-2, with a possible D match to TRBD1 (6 bases). Germline CDR1 MNHEY, CDR2 SVGAGI. This CDR3 is built from 15 residues. V was clipped by 6 bases and J by 2 bases, with 13 bases between them. The CDR3 protein is CASRIQGDNTGELFF. The CDR3 DNA follows: TGTGCCAGCAGGATACAGGGAGATAACACCGGGGAGCTGTTTTTT.

The J gene is TRBJ1-1, the V gene TRBV19; possibly TRBD1 for D (5 bases). The germline V and J ends were trimmed by 4 bases and 5 bases, with 11 bases remaining between them. The CDR3 extends over 13 amino acids. The V gene's germline CDR1 is LNHDA and CDR2 SQIVND (reference sequence). CDR3 sequence: CASSTQVGTEAFF. The CDR3 DNA sequence: TGTGCCAGTAGTACACAGGTGGGGACTGAAGCTTTCTTT.

The chain employs TRBV27 and TRBJ2-7, with 7 bases that match TRBD1. The CDR3 sequence is 14 residues long. V was pared by 4 bases and J by 3 bases, with 6 bases of the junction left unmatched. The germline V gene encodes CDR1 MNHEY and CDR2 SMNVEV (reference sequence). The CDR3: CASSSGTVLYEQYF. The CDR3 DNA follows: TGTGCCAGCAGTTCGGGGACAGTCCTCTACGAGCAGTACTTC.

DNA of the CDR3: TGCAGTGCTAGTGACGCCGGGACAGGGGCCTACGAGCAGTACTTC. This translates into CSASDAGTGAYEQYF. V is TRBV20-1 and J is TRBJ2-7, with TRBD1 identical over 10 bases. Germline loops: CDR1 DFQATT, CDR2 SNEGSKA (reference sequence). The CDR3 spans 15 residues. After removal of 3 bases from V and 2 bases from J, the junction contained 7 bases not matched to a gene.

The chain recombines TRBV9 with TRBJ2-3, with D perhaps matching TRBD1 (6 bases). The CDR3 length is 16 residues. Germline lookup yields CDR1 SGDLS and CDR2 YYNGEE. Trimming took off 4 bases at V and 0 bases at J, with 15 bases between the two ends. The CDR3 here is CASSPHRARSTDTQYF. CDR3 nucleotide sequence: TGTGCCAGCAGCCCCCACAGGGCCCGTAGCACAGATACGCAGTATTTT.

In nucleotides, the CDR3 is TGTGCCAGCAGCGGACAGGGTTTGCGGAATGAAAAACTGTTTTTT. Translated, it gives CASSGQGLRNEKLFF. The chain links TRBV5-4 to TRBJ1-4, with 8 bases fitting TRBD1. Germline lookup yields CDR1 SGHNT and CDR2 YYREEE (reference sequence). After removal of 4 bases from V and 5 bases from J, the junction contained 7 bases not matched to a gene. There are 15 residues in the CDR3.

This sequence joins TRBV7-2 and TRBJ1-5; possibly TRBD1 for D (6 bases). Per germline, CDR1 SGHTA and CDR2 FQGNSA. V dropped 1 base and J dropped 4 bases, with 17 bases sitting between them. This CDR3 has 17 residues. The CDR3 region is CASSLEPQGYGNQPQHF. DNA for the CDR3: TGTGCCAGCAGCTTAGAACCCCAGGGGTACGGGAATCAGCCCCAGCATTTT.

About this clone: Because the CDR3's place on the DNA is in doubt, the DNA is left out and the CDR3 is given as listed by TCRdb. The CDR3 reads CASSSSDYGYTF. V gene TRBV12-3 or TRBV12-4 combines with J gene TRBJ1-2. The CDR3 has 12 amino acids, counting both end residues.

V usage is TRBV19 and J usage is TRBJ1-2, with D uncertain. This CDR3 is 11 amino acids long. V was clipped by 4 bases and J by 4 bases, with 4 bases between them. Germline CDR1 reads LNHDA; CDR2 reads SQIVND (reference sequence). CDR3 amino acids: CASSTFYGYTF. CDR3 sequence (DNA): TGTGCCAGTAGTACCTTCTATGGCTACACCTTC.

V and J are TRBV19 and TRBJ1-5; the match to TRBD1 covers 10 bases. Germline CDR1 and CDR2: LNHDA and SQIVND (reference sequence). V lost 2 bases to trimming and J lost 4 bases; unmatched junction nucleotides: 2. The CDR3 has 15 amino acids. CDR3 sequence (DNA): TGTGCCAGTAGTATACAGGACAGGGGGAATCAGCCCCAGCATTTT. Amino acid sequence: CASSIQDRGNQPQHF.

The CDR3 DNA follows: TGCGCCAGCAGCCAAGATCTCCCAGGGGGGTATAATTCACCCCTCCACTTT. This encodes CASSQDLPGGYNSPLHF. V is TRBV4-3 and J is TRBJ1-6; 7 bases match TRBD1. Germline loops: CDR1 LGHNA, CDR2 YSLEER. This CDR3 is built from 17 residues. The ends lost 0 bases at V and 4 bases at J; junction bases unmatched: 6.